These 22 T cell receptor beta chains share one sample of origin, sequenced in a study of shared clonotypes between healthy human individuals (TCRdb year 2020). Library prep was done by the immunoSEQ multiplex PCR assay. Entries here come from immuneACCESS through TCRdb and include only in-frame sequences with V and J called. Some clones fail to appear in such tables; in the studies checked, an unresolved V gene covers under half of the shortfall, and the cause of the remainder is unknown. For this sample the table gives 2 million to 2.5 million clones, of which just under 95% were detected only once. The ten largest clones capture 0.3% to 0.4% of the sample. Sample: naive CD4+ T cells from PBMCs. Taken with the paper, the label for cell subset or site translates to: CD45RA+ positively selected. These receptors were obtained from a man younger than 35 in good health. Some clones in this sample may be carry-over from other donors' samples.

This chain connects TRBV5-1 to TRBJ2-7, with 8 positions matching TRBD1. Germline V gives CDR1 SGHRS, CDR2 YFSETQ. This CDR3 is built from 17 residues. V shed 4 bases, J shed 3 bases, and the junction held 15 bases outside the gene matches. For the CDR3, the DNA is TGCGCCAGCAGCCCTTCGACAGGGGCAACTTCCTTCTACGAGCAGTACTTC. Its protein is CASSPSTGATSFYEQYF.

The chain carries TRBV30 and TRBJ2-7, with a weak D call TRBD1 (7 bases). The CDR3 runs to 14 residues. V was cut by 3 bases and J by 0 bases, with 12 bases left in between. Looked up from germline, CDR1 is GTSNPN and CDR2 is SVGIG (reference sequence). CDR3 DNA: TGTGCCTGGAGCCAGGGGGGAGGCTCCTACGAGCAGTACTTC. Translated, it gives CAWSQGGGSYEQYF.

The chain recombines TRBV2 with TRBJ2-1; 12 nucleotides match TRBD2. J gave up 5 bases and V 6 bases, and 8 bases lay outside the gene matches. Germline CDR1 and CDR2: SNHLY and FYNNEI. This CDR3 spans 16 amino acids. CDR3 loop: CASSASRLAGDNEQFF. CDR3 nucleotide sequence: TGTGCCAGCAGCGCCAGTCGACTAGCGGGGGACAATGAGCAGTTCTTC.

This chain connects TRBV10-1 to TRBJ2-7; 7 bases line up with TRBD2. V dropped 2 bases and J dropped 7; count of bases not matched to a gene: 14. The germline V gene has CDR1 WNHNN and CDR2 SYGVQD (reference sequence). CDR3 length: 16 residues. The CDR3 here is CASSERSLAAPGEQYF. The CDR3, as DNA: TGCGCCAGCAGTGAGAGGTCGCTAGCGGCACCCGGGGAGCAGTACTTC.

Here the CDR3 DNA reads TGTGCCAGCAGCTTGGCGCGGCTAGCGAGCACAGATACGCAGTATTTT. Its translation: CASSLARLASTDTQYF. V and J are TRBV5-4 and TRBJ2-3, with D possibly being TRBD2 (6 bases). CDR3 length: 16 residues. The germline CDR1 and CDR2 sequences are SGHNT and YYREEE (reference sequence). The V end was cut by 0 bases, the J end by 0 bases, with 11 bases between.

V and J are TRBV14 and TRBJ2-2; TRBD1 aligns across 8 bases. The germline V gene encodes CDR1 SGHDN and CDR2 FVKESK. The CDR3 covers 16 residues. The trim removed 4 bases at V and 2 bases at J, leaving 6 bases unmatched. The CDR3 DNA reads as TGTGCCAGCAGCCCGCGGACAGGGACAAACACCGGGGAGCTGTTTTTT. Translation: CASSPRTGTNTGELFF.

J is TRBJ2-6 and V is TRBV19; D is ambiguous. The CDR3 is made up of 15 amino acids. From germline, CDR1 is LNHDA and CDR2 SQIVND (reference sequence). Deletions cut 7 bases from V and 5 bases from J, with 15 bases between. CDR3 sequence: CASTAPSLRANVLTF. In DNA form, the CDR3 reads TGTGCCAGTACCGCTCCGTCTCTAAGGGCCAACGTCCTGACTTTC.

This chain uses TRBV2 with TRBJ1-1; D is undetermined. Per germline, CDR1 SNHLY and CDR2 FYNNEI. Deletions cut 8 bases from V and 1 base from J, with 17 bases between. The CDR3 covers 15 residues. CDR3: CASGAGLPGNTEAFF. Here the CDR3 DNA reads TGTGCCAGCGGAGCAGGTCTCCCGGGGAACACTGAAGCTTTCTTT. The whole variable domain, filled in from reference TRBV2 and TRBJ1-1, reads EPEVTQTPSHQVTQMGQEVILRCVPISNHLYFYWYRQILGQKVEFLVSFYNNEISEKSEIFDDQFSVERPDGSNFTLKIRSTKLEDSAMYFCASGAGLPGNTEAFFGQGTRLTVV.

The chain is built from TRBV15 and TRBJ2-5; D gene ambiguous. This CDR3 has 12 amino acids. V was shortened by 8 bases and J by 5 bases, with 12 bases between the two germline ends. Germline CDR1 and CDR2: LNHNV and YYDKDF (reference sequence). Here the CDR3 DNA reads TGTGCCACCGGAAGGGCGGAGGAGACCCAGTACTTC. Its protein product is CATGRAEETQYF.

The chain couples TRBV7-2 to TRBJ2-3, with 10 bases lining up with TRBD2. CDR1 and CDR2 from the germline V gene are SGHTA and FQGNSA. CDR3 length: 19 amino acids. The ends lost 7 bases at V and 3 bases at J; junction bases unmatched: 19. Here the CDR3 DNA reads TGTGCCAGCACCGACCGGGGGAGCGGGAGGGCCGAGCGAACAGATACGCAGTATTTT. This codes for CASTDRGSGRAERTDTQYF.

This chain uses TRBV7-2 with TRBJ2-7, with 12 bases lining up with TRBD1. Germline CDR1 SGHTA, CDR2 FQGNSA. There are 16 residues in the CDR3. J lost 4 bases, V lost 7 bases, and 11 bases had no gene match. CDR3 coding DNA: TGTGCCAGCAACCGAGCGGGACAGGGGGCTGTATACGAGCAGTACTTC. It is translated as CASNRAGQGAVYEQYF.

The chain combines TRBV5-1 with TRBJ2-1; TRBD1 is a possible D gene (5 bases). V lost 4 bases and J lost 0, with 14 bases in between. Germline V gives CDR1 SGHRS, CDR2 YFSETQ. The CDR3 is 16 amino acids. The CDR3 sequence is CASSLPDSTSYNEQFF. CDR3 sequence (DNA): TGCGCCAGCAGCCTGCCCGACAGTACCTCCTACAATGAGCAGTTCTTC.

This clone was counted once. J is TRBJ1-2 and V is TRBV27; D uncertain. V was pared by 6 bases and J by 3 bases, with 11 bases between. This CDR3 has 13 residues. The germline gives CDR1 MNHEY, CDR2 SMNVEV (reference sequence). For the CDR3, the DNA is TGTGCCAGCAGCCCCCGTTGGGACTATGGCTACACCTTC. It is translated as CASSPRWDYGYTF.

About this clone itself: The identical CDR3 is also encoded by other nucleotide sequences in the sample. The rearrangement uses TRBV5-1 and TRBJ1-1; no clear D. Germline CDR1 and CDR2: SGHRS and YFSETQ. V gave up 5 bases and J gave up 2 bases, with 10 bases separating them. The CDR3 is made up of 13 amino acids. CDR3 sequence reads: CASSPGYNTEAFF. CDR3 DNA: TGCGCCAGCAGTCCCGGTTATAACACTGAAGCTTTCTTT.

This CDR3 reads CASSPILAGVDNEQFF. The CDR3 coding sequence is TGTGCCAGCAGTCCGATACTAGCGGGAGTTGACAATGAGCAGTTCTTC. The chain carries TRBV2 and TRBJ2-1; TRBD2 matches at 11 bases. The V gene end was trimmed by 5 bases and the J gene end by 5 bases; junction bases not matched to a gene: 8. Germline CDR1 is SNHLY and CDR2 is FYNNEI. The CDR3 is 16 residues long.

The genes are TRBV29-1 and TRBJ2-3; D gene unclear. Between the trimmed V and J ends, which lost 6 bases and 2 bases, there was a span of 12 bases. The CDR3 covers 13 residues. Germline-derived CDR1 and CDR2 are SQVTM and ANQGSEA. The CDR3, as DNA: TGCAGCGTCACCACGGACCTCACAGATACGCAGTATTTT. Encoded protein: CSVTTDLTDTQYF.

The rearrangement links TRBV6-1 to TRBJ2-3; D could derive from TRBD1 or TRBD2 (5 bases each). CDR1 and CDR2 from the germline V gene are MNHNS and SASEGT. This CDR3 region has 14 residues. V gave up 1 base and J gave up 8 bases, with 13 bases separating them. CDR3 sequence: CASSEGVGPGTQYF. The CDR3 DNA reads as TGTGCCAGCAGTGAAGGTGTGGGACCCGGTACGCAGTATTTT.

The J gene is TRBJ1-3, the V gene TRBV9; D gene ambiguous. Trimming removed 1 base at V and 3 bases at J, with 8 bases between. CDR1 is SGDLS and CDR2 is YYNGEE in the germline V gene. This CDR3 has 14 residues. The DNA of the CDR3 is TGTGCCAGCAGCGTATCTGGGGTTGGAAACACCATATATTTT. Translating it yields CASSVSGVGNTIYF.

The J gene is TRBJ2-1, the V gene TRBV27, with TRBD2 matching 8 bases. V was pared by 0 bases and J by 1 base, with 5 bases of the junction left unmatched. This CDR3 contains 17 residues. Per the germline V gene, CDR1 is MNHEY and CDR2 is SMNVEV (reference sequence). The CDR3 region is CASSLSLRGGSYNEQFF. CDR3 bases: TGTGCCAGCAGTTTATCGCTCCGGGGGGGTTCCTACAATGAGCAGTTCTTC.

The chain combines TRBV5-4 with TRBJ2-1; 7 bases match TRBD2. From germline, CDR1 is SGHNT and CDR2 YYREEE (reference sequence). CDR3 length: 18 amino acids. The V segment lost 3 bases and the J segment 7 bases; nucleotides outside the gene matches: 19. The CDR3 region has the DNA TGTGCCAGCAGCTACAGTCTTTTTGGGCTAGCGGAGAAGAATGAGCAGTTCTTC. This sequence encodes CASSYSLFGLAEKNEQFF.

V and J are TRBV11-3 and TRBJ2-3, with 8 bases that match TRBD1. Losses at the gene ends were 1 base for V and 2 bases for J; bases not matched to a gene: 17. This CDR3 is built from 20 residues. CDR1 and CDR2 from the germline V gene are SGHNT and YENEEA. CDR3 sequence (DNA): TGTGCCAGCAGCTTAGTGAGTCCGAACCTAGGACAGGGTTCCACAGATACGCAGTATTTT. Residues: CASSLVSPNLGQGSTDTQYF.

In this sample, this clone turned up once. The chain uses TRBV6-6 and TRBJ1-2, with 11 bases matching TRBD1. The CDR3 is 14 residues long. The J segment lost 4 bases and the V segment lost 6 bases, leaving 4 bases of the junction unmatched. Germline V gene sequence: CDR1 MNHNY, CDR2 SVGAGI (reference sequence). The CDR3 is CASSGQGAGYGYTF. CDR3 DNA sequence: TGTGCCAGCAGCGGACAGGGGGCCGGCTATGGCTACACCTTC.